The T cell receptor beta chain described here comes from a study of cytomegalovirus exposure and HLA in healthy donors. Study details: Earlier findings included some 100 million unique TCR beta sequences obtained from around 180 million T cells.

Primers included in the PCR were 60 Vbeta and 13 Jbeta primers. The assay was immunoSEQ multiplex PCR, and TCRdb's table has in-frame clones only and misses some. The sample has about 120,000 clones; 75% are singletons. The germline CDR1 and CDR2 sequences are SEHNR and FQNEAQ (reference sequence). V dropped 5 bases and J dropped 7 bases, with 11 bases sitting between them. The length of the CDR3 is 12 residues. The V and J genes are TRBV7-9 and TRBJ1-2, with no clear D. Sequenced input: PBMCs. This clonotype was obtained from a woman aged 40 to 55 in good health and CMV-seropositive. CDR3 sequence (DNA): TGTGCCAGCAGCCATAACTCGGGTGGCTACACCTTC. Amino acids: CASSHNSGGYTF.